The clone carrying this TCR beta chain has only a few counts. This entry is derived from a study of patients and donors after allogeneic stem cell transplantation. TCRdb reanalysed the RT-PCR reads using MiXCR and keeps one entry per CDR3 protein. This sample carries 70,000 to 85,000 distinct CDR3 sequences, about 30% of them seen once, and the ten largest clones take 26%. The receptor was derived from a human donor who was either an allogeneic HSCT recipient or a stem cell or donor lymphocyte infusion donor (not recorded which). It is not recorded whose cells these are; they may come from a transplant donor. Material: blood, either unsorted or a sorted T cell fraction (not recorded which).

The CDR3 is CASIPGREGREQYF. In DNA, the CDR3 is TGTGCCAGCATCCCAGGGCGGGAGGGCCGCGAGCAGTACTTC. The chain links TRBV12-3 or TRBV12-4 to TRBJ2-7; 9 bases are shared with TRBD2. The V segment lost 7 bases and the J segment 6 bases; nucleotides outside the gene matches: 10. CDR3 length: 14 amino acids.